The clone carrying this T cell receptor beta chain was detected ten times or more. The antigen is not known. This entry is derived from a study of T cells in Graves' hyperthyroidism and ophthalmopathy. Study as a whole: Any treatment followed the collection of peripheral blood at initial diagnosis. Regarding the study as a whole: Blood also carried most thyroid clonotypes expanded above 0.001.

This CDR3 has 14 amino acids. V dropped 0 bases and J dropped 5 bases, with 11 bases sitting between them. Germline CDR1 MNHEY, CDR2 SVGAGI. Template material for amplifying TCR beta CDR3 regions consisted of RNA transcripts. TCR CDR3 underwent first-round RT-PCR with the HTBI primer set. TCRdb called the multiplex PCR reads again in MiXCR, with one record for every CDR3 protein. Of approximately 510,000 distinct CDR3 sequences listed, less than 25% were seen once; the top ten hold approximately 25%. This receptor was obtained from a man aged 18 to 35 with Graves' hyperthyroidism. This chain links TRBV6-5 with TRBJ2-7, with no clear D. Sequencing used blood. In DNA, the CDR3 is TGTGCCAGCAGTTACTCAGTAGGGTTCGACGAGCAGTACTTC. It is translated as CASSYSVGFDEQYF.